One sample yielded the 2 T cell receptor beta chains listed below, sequenced in a study of blood T cell repertoires in COVID-19 (dated by TCRdb to about 2020). Library preparation was by the immunoSEQ multiplex PCR assay. TCRdb stores this immuneACCESS table with in-frame sequences only. Part of the clones is absent; in the studies checked, under half of the shortfall reflects unresolved V genes, and no reason is known for the rest. The sample data list fewer than 600,000 clones, and roughly 90% of these were observed just once. Jointly, the top ten make up approximately 1.8% of the sample. The sequenced sample was PBMCs or T cells enriched from blood (not recorded which). These TCRs come from a woman in her thirties or forties who had recovered from COVID-19.

This chain connects TRBV5-1 to TRBJ1-1; TRBD1 matches 8 bases. This CDR3 is 11 amino acids long. Trimming took 7 bases from V and 7 from J; bases not matched to a gene: 3. The germline V gene has CDR1 SGHRS and CDR2 YFSETQ. The CDR3 is CASAGTGEAFF. Written as DNA, the CDR3 is TGCGCCAGCGCTGGGACAGGTGAAGCTTTCTTT. The full variable domain, in which reference TRBV5-1 and TRBJ1-1 provide the parts outside the CDR3, is KAGVTQTPRYLIKTRGQQVTLSCSPISGHRSVSWYQQTPGQGLQFLFEYFSETQRNKGNFPGRFSGRQFSNSRSEMNVSTLELGDSALYLCASAGTGEAFFGQGTRLTVV.

The CDR3 reads CASQAPGTYEQYF. The CDR3 DNA is TGTGCCAGCCAGGCTCCAGGGACCTACGAGCAGTACTTC. This sequence joins TRBV21-1 and TRBJ2-7; the tabulated D call, TRBD1, remains unverified against the DNA. TRBV21-1 represents a pseudogene. The CDR3 consists of 13 residues.